This TCR beta chain was sequenced for a study of blood T cell repertoires in COVID-19. Study details: COVID-19 samples from acute and convalescent phases originated in the United States, Italy and Spain. Sources were T cells, B-cell-depleted T cells, or PBMCs; the material itself was cDNA or gDNA.

The CDR3 runs to 12 residues. Losses at the gene ends were 6 bases for V and 10 bases for J; bases not matched to a gene: 2. Germline CDR1 and CDR2: SNHLY and FYNNEI. Per the study methods: From reference gene primer amplification, estimates of nucleated cell counts were derived. Assay used: immunoSEQ multiplex PCR; TCRdb lists only in-frame clones, some missing. V and J calls plus clone size are reproduced from that table; the DNA served to infer D and trimming. The sample lists tens of thousands of clones; 75% to 95% were seen once. The chain recombines TRBV2 with TRBJ2-1; TRBD2 agrees at 11 bases. Sequencing was performed on peripheral blood. This receptor was identified in a man aged 60-69 years with acute or convalescent COVID-19. CDR3 sequence: CASRGTSGEQFF. The CDR3 nucleotides read TGTGCCAGCAGGGGGACTAGCGGAGAGCAGTTCTTC.